This T cell receptor (beta chain) was identified in a study of graft-versus-host responses after intestinal transplantation. Notes on the study in general: GvH clones were identified in recipient marrow, with some first appearing in ileum or blood.

With 4 bases clipped from V and 4 bases from J, the junction kept 11 bases outside the gene matches. The germline CDR1 and CDR2 sequences are MGHRA and YSYEKL. This CDR3 has 16 amino acids. This table comes from immunoSEQ multiplex PCR, and its TCRdb copy is limited to in-frame clones, with some not included. The sample has fewer than 120,000 clones, around 93% seen once. With regard to this clone: The antigen is unknown.

The chain links TRBV4-1 to TRBJ2-7; 9 nucleotides align to TRBD2. This specimen consisted of unstimulated CD8+ T cells sorted from spleen or lymph node cells, obtained before intestinal transplant. This receptor was taken from a human donor who received an intestinal transplant. Written as DNA, the CDR3 is TGCGCCAGCAGCCCTTCAGCGGGAGGTCTTACATACGAGCAGTACTTC. Translation: CASSPSAGGLTYEQYF.